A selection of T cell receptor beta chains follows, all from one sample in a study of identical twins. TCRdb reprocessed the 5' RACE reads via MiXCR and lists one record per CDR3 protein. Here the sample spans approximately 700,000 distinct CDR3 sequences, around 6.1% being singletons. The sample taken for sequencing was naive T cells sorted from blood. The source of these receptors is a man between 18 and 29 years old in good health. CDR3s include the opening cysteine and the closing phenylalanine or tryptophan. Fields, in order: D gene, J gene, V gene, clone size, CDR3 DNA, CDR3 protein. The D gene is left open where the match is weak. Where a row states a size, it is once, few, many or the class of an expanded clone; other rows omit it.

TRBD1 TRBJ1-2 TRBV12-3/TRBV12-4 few TGTGCCAGCAGCGCGGGACAGGGGGCTGGCGGATACTTC CASSAGQGAGGYF
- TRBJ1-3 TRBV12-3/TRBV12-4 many TGTGCCAGCAGTTTAGCCGACAGTTTCACTGGAAACACCATATATTTT CASSLADSFTGNTIYF
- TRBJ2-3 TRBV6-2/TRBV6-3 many TGTGCCAGCAGTACCTATTACAGGGAAGGAACAGATACGCAGTATTTT CASSTYYREGTDTQYF
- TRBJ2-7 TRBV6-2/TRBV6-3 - TGTGCCAGCAGTTACAACCGACTAGGCGGATCCGAGCAGTACTTC CASSYNRLGGSEQYF
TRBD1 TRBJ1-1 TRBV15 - TGTGCCACCAGCAGAGAGGGGGGGACAGGGGGCACGGTAAGGGCAGCTTTCTTT CATSREGGTGGTVRAAFF
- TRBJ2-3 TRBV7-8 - TGTGCCAGCAGCTTAGTTCTAGCGAGGACAGATACGCAGTATTTT CASSLVLARTDTQYF
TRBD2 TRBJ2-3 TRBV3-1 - TGTGCCAGCAGCCCCGAGGGACTAGGATGGTATTTT CASSPEGLGWYF
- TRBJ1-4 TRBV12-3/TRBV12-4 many TGTGCCAGCAGGATTGGGGAAAAACTGTTTTTT CASRIGEKLFF
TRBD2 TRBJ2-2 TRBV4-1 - TGCGCCAGCAGTCGATTACCAGCAGCGGGAGTACAAACCGGGGAGCTGTTTTTT CASSRLPAAGVQTGELFF
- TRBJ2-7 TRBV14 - TGTGCCAGCAGCCAAGTGGTGGGAGGTCACGAGCAGTACTTC CASSQVVGGHEQYF
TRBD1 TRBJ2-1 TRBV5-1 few TGCGCCAGCAGCTTGGCCCTACGGACAGGGTTATACAATGAGCAGTTCTTC CASSLALRTGLYNEQFF
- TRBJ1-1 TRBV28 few TGTGCCAGCAGTTCAACGTATAGGAACACTGAAGCTTTCTTT CASSSTYRNTEAFF